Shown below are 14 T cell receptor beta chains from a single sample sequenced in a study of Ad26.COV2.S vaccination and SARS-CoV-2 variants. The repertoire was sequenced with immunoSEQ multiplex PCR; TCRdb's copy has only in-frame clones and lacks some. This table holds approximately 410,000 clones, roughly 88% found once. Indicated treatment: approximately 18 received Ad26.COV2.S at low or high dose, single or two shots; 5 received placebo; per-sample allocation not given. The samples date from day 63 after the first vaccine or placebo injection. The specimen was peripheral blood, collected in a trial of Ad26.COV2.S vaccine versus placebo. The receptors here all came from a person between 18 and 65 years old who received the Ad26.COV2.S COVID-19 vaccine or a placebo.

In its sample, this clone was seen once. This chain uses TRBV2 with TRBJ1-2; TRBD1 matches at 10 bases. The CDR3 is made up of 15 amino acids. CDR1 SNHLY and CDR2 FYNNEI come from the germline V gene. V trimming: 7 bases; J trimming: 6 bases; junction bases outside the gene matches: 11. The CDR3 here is CASIIPGQGKDGYTF. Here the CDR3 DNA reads TGTGCCAGCATCATTCCGGGACAGGGGAAAGATGGCTACACCTTC.

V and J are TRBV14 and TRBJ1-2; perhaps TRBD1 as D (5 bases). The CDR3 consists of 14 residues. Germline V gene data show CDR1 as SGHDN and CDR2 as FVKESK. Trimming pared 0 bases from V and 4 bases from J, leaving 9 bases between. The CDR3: CASSQEAGLYGYTF. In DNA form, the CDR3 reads TGTGCCAGCAGCCAAGAGGCAGGGCTCTATGGCTACACCTTC.

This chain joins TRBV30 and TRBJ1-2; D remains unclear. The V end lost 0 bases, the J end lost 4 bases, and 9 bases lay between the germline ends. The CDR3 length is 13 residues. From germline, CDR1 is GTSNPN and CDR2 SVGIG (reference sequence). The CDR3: CAWSVGGGYGYTF. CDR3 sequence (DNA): TGTGCCTGGAGTGTGGGTGGCGGCTATGGCTACACCTTC.

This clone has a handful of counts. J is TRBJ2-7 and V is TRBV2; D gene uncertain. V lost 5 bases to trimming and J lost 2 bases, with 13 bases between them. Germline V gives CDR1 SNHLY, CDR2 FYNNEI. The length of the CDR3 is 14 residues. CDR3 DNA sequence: TGTGCCAGCAGTCCCTGGACGGCACCCTACGAGCAGTACTTC. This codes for CASSPWTAPYEQYF. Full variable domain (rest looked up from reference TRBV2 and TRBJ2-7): EPEVTQTPSHQVTQMGQEVILRCVPISNHLYFYWYRQILGQKVEFLVSFYNNEISEKSEIFDDQFSVERPDGSNFTLKIRSTKLEDSAMYFCASSPWTAPYEQYFGPGTRLTVT.

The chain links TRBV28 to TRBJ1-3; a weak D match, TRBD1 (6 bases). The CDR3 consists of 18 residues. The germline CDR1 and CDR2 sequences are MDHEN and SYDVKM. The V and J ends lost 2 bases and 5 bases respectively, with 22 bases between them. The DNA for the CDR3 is TGTGCCAGCAGTTTACCGGGGGGCGACCCACGCGTCCGAAACACCATATATTTT. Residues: CASSLPGGDPRVRNTIYF.

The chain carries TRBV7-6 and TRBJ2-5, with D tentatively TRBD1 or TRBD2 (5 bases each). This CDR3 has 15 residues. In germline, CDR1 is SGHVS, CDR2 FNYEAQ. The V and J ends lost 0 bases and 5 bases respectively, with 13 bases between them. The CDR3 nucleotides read TGTGCCAGCAGCTTAGCTCTAGCCGGGGCCGAGACCCAGTACTTC. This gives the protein CASSLALAGAETQYF.

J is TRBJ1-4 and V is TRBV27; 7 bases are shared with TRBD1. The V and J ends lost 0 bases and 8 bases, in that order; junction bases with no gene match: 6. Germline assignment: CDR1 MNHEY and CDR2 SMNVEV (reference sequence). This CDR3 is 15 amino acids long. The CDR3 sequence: CASSLSTGWDEKLFF. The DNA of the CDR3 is TGTGCCAGCAGTTTATCGACAGGGTGGGACGAAAAACTGTTTTTT.

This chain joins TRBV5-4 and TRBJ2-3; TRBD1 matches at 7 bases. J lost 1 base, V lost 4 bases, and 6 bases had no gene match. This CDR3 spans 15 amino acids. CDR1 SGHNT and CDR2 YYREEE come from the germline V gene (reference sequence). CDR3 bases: TGTGCCAGCAGCCCCGGTGGACAGGGCACAGATACGCAGTATTTT. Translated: CASSPGGQGTDTQYF.

The chain's CDR3 is CASSRVTSGGIDTQYF. The CDR3 DNA reads as TGCGCCAGCAGCCGGGTCACTAGCGGGGGGATAGATACGCAGTATTTT. J is TRBJ2-3 and V is TRBV4-3; 12 nucleotides align to TRBD2. CDR1 LGHNA and CDR2 YSLEER come from the germline V gene. This CDR3 has 16 amino acids. The junction had 7 bases not matched to a gene; V was cut back by 4 bases and J by 5 bases.

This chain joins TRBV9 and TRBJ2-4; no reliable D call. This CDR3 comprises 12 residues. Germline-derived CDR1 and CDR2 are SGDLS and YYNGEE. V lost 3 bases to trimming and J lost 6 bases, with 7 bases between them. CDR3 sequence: CASSADGNIQYF. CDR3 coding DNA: TGTGCCAGCAGCGCTGACGGAAACATTCAGTACTTC.

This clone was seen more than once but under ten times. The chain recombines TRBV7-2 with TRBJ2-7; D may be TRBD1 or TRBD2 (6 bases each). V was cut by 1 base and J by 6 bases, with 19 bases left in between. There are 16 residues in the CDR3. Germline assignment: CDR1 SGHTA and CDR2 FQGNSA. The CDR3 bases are TGTGCCAGCAGCTTAGTCGGTGGAGGGGGACGTGGCGAGCAGTACTTC. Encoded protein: CASSLVGGGGRGEQYF.

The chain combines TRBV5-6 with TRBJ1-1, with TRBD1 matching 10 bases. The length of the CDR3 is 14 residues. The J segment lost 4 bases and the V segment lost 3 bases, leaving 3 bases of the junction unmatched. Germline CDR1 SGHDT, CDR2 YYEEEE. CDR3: CASSSGQGGTEAFF. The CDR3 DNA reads TGTGCCAGCAGCTCCGGACAGGGGGGCACTGAAGCTTTCTTT.

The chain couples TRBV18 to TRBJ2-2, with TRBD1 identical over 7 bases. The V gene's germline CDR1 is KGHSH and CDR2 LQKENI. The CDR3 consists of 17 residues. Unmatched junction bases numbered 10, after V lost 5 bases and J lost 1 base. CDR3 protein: CASSILFRQGNTGELFF. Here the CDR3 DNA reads TGTGCCAGCTCAATCCTCTTCAGACAGGGGAACACCGGGGAGCTGTTTTTT.

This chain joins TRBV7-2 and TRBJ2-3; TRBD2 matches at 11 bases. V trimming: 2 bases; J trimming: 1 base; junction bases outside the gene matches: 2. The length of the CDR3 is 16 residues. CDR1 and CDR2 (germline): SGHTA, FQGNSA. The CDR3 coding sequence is TGTGCCAGCAGCTTACTAGCGGGGGGCCGCACAGATACGCAGTATTTT. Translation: CASSLLAGGRTDTQYF.